Below, 25 T cell receptor beta chains from the same sample are listed, as sequenced in a study of T cell responses to AZD1222 COVID-19 vaccine. Measured with immunoSEQ multiplex PCR; TCRdb has only the in-frame clones, and not every one. The sample carries roughly 110,000 clones, about nine tenths recorded once. The material was peripheral blood, obtained 28 days after the second AZD1222 dose. The receptors derive from an adult who received the AZD1222 COVID-19 vaccine.

The chain is built from TRBV24-1 and TRBJ2-2, with 7 bases lining up with TRBD1. Unmatched junction bases numbered 6, after V lost 2 bases and J lost 4 bases. Germline loops: CDR1 KGHDR, CDR2 SFDVKD. There are 16 residues in the CDR3. This CDR3 reads CATSDSKAGGTGELFF. The CDR3 DNA reads TGTGCCACCAGTGATTCGAAGGCAGGGGGCACCGGGGAGCTGTTTTTT.

The CDR3 DNA follows: TGTGCCAGCAGTTCTCCTCAGGGGGGAAGTTACAATGAGCAGTTCTTC. Translation gives CASSSPQGGSYNEQFF. V gene TRBV6-5 combines with J gene TRBJ2-1, with D possibly matching TRBD1 (7 bases). Germline CDR1 reads MNHEY; CDR2 reads SVGAGI. V was trimmed by 4 bases and J by 4 bases, leaving 17 bases between them. The CDR3 covers 16 residues.

The chain recombines TRBV7-9 with TRBJ1-1, with a weak D call TRBD1 (6 bases). Trimming shortened V by 4 bases and J by 5 bases, and 14 bases separated the two germline ends. Germline lookup yields CDR1 SEHNR and CDR2 FQNEAQ (reference sequence). The CDR3 has 14 residues. The CDR3: CASSSDGGRTEAFF. CDR3 DNA sequence: TGTGCCAGCAGCTCCGATGGGGGGCGGACTGAAGCTTTCTTT.

The chain combines TRBV11-3 with TRBJ2-3, with TRBD2 identical over 7 bases. Germline CDR1 is SGHNT and CDR2 is YENEEA. The CDR3 length is 15 residues. Trimming took 2 bases from V and 0 from J; bases not matched to a gene: 2. The CDR3 loop reads CASSLLRGSTDTQYF. CDR3 DNA: TGTGCCAGCAGCTTACTGCGGGGGAGCACAGATACGCAGTATTTT.

The rearrangement uses TRBV28 and TRBJ1-2; a possible D gene is TRBD1 (6 bases). Deletions cut 6 bases from V and 6 bases from J, with 17 bases between. The germline CDR1 and CDR2 sequences are MDHEN and SYDVKM. The CDR3 spans 14 residues. CDR3 DNA: TGTGCCAGCAGCTGGGGGGCGAGAGGAGATGGCTACACCTTC. Translating gives CASSWGARGDGYTF.

The gene calls are TRBV9 and TRBJ2-1; TRBD2 aligns across 10 bases. The junction had 3 bases not matched to a gene; V was cut back by 3 bases and J by 0 bases. This CDR3 has 16 residues. Germline CDR1 and CDR2: SGDLS and YYNGEE. In DNA form, the CDR3 reads TGTGCCAGCAGCGGGACTAGCGGCTACTCCTACAATGAGCAGTTCTTC. Encoded protein: CASSGTSGYSYNEQFF. The complete variable domain, with remaining parts taken from reference TRBV9 and TRBJ2-1, reads DSGVTQTPKHLITATGQRVTLRCSPRSGDLSVYWYQQSLDQGLQFLIQYYNGEERAKGNILERFSAQQFPDLHSELNLSSLELGDSALYFCASSGTSGYSYNEQFFGPGTRLTVL.

This sequence joins TRBV7-9 and TRBJ1-5, with no clear D. Germline CDR1 is SEHNR and CDR2 is FQNEAQ (reference sequence). The CDR3 totals 12 residues. Trimming cost V 7 bases and J 0 bases, with 4 bases left between them. In DNA, the CDR3 is TGTGCCAGCACCAATAGCAATCAGCCCCAGCATTTT. Amino acid sequence: CASTNSNQPQHF. The whole variable domain, remainder taken from reference TRBV7-9 and TRBJ1-5, is DTGVSQNPRHKITKRGQNVTFRCDPISEHNRLYWYRQTLGQGPEFLTYFQNEAQLEKSRLLSDRFSAERPKGSFSTLEIQRTEQGDSAMYLCASTNSNQPQHFGDGTRLSIL.

The gene calls are TRBV5-8 and TRBJ1-2; tentatively, D is TRBD1 (5 bases). The CDR3 is 12 amino acids. The V end lost 0 bases, the J end lost 8 bases, and 8 bases lay between the germline ends. CDR1 is SGHTS, CDR2 YDEGEE, per germline. Here the CDR3 reads CASSLAGYGYTF. CDR3 DNA sequence: TGTGCCAGCAGCTTGGCAGGGTACGGCTACACCTTC.

This clone has more than one count but fewer than ten. This chain connects TRBV10-1 to TRBJ2-6; D is unresolved. There are 13 residues in the CDR3. Trimming cost V 7 bases and J 2 bases, with 6 bases left between them. Germline values: CDR1 WNHNN, CDR2 SYGVQD (reference sequence). The CDR3 DNA follows: TGCGCCAGCAAGCTAGCTGGGGCCAACGTCCTGACTTTC. Residues: CASKLAGANVLTF.

The V and J genes are TRBV3-1 (or the pseudogene TRBV3-2) and TRBJ1-5; D remains ambiguous. V was clipped by 4 bases and J by 5 bases, with 15 bases between them. The CDR3 runs 15 residues. CDR1 LGHDT and CDR2 YNNKEL come from the germline V gene (reference sequence). The CDR3 DNA reads as TGTGCCAGCAGCCCAAAGCGATCCACCCATCAGCCCCAGCATTTT. This gives the protein CASSPKRSTHQPQHF.

The gene calls are TRBV5-1 and TRBJ2-7; 10 bases line up with TRBD1. Germline V gives CDR1 SGHRS, CDR2 YFSETQ. The CDR3 totals 15 residues. Trimming at V came to 0 bases and at J to 2 bases, leaving 2 bases not matched to a gene. The CDR3 bases are TGCGCCAGCAGCTTGGCCGGGACAGGGGCCTACGAGCAGTACTTC. This codes for CASSLAGTGAYEQYF.

The gene calls are TRBV9 and TRBJ2-1, with D possibly being TRBD2 (6 bases). Trimming took 2 bases from V and 5 from J, leaving 11 bases between them. CDR3 length: 14 residues. Germline CDR1 SGDLS, CDR2 YYNGEE. The CDR3 DNA follows: TGTGCCAGCAGCGTCCGGGACTGGAACAATGAGCAGTTCTTC. Translation gives CASSVRDWNNEQFF. The whole variable domain, filled in from reference TRBV9 and TRBJ2-1, reads DSGVTQTPKHLITATGQRVTLRCSPRSGDLSVYWYQQSLDQGLQFLIQYYNGEERAKGNILERFSAQQFPDLHSELNLSSLELGDSALYFCASSVRDWNNEQFFGPGTRLTVL.

This chain uses TRBV21-1 with TRBJ1-3. TRBV21-1 is a pseudogene segment. This CDR3 spans 16 amino acids. The CDR3 DNA follows: TGTGCCAGCAGGCACCCCACGGACGGGTCTGGAAACACCATATATTTT. Protein product: CASRHPTDGSGNTIYF.

J is TRBJ2-2 and V is TRBV19, with D uncertain. The germline gives CDR1 LNHDA, CDR2 SQIVND (reference sequence). There are 13 residues in the CDR3. V gave up 7 bases and J gave up 1 base, with 7 bases separating them. The CDR3 loop reads CASTRVNTGELFF. DNA of the CDR3: TGTGCCAGTACACGGGTGAACACCGGGGAGCTGTTTTTT. The whole variable domain, remainder taken from reference TRBV19 and TRBJ2-2, is DGGITQSPKYLFRKEGQNVTLSCEQNLNHDAMYWYRQDPGQGLRLIYYSQIVNDFQKGDIAEGYSVSREKKESFPLTVTSAQKNPTAFYLCASTRVNTGELFFGEGSRLTVL.

The chain recombines TRBV7-6 with TRBJ2-3; D ambiguous. Trimming stripped 5 bases from V and 4 bases from J, with 10 bases between. The CDR3 totals 13 residues. Germline V gene lookup returns CDR1 SGHVS and CDR2 FNYEAQ. The CDR3 nucleotides read TGTGCCAGCAGCCCCCAGCTGGCAGATACGCAGTATTTT. This sequence encodes CASSPQLADTQYF. The full variable domain, completed using reference TRBV7-6 and TRBJ2-3, is GAGVSQSPRYKVTKRGQDVALRCDPISGHVSLYWYRQALGQGPEFLTYFNYEAQQDKSGLPNDRFSAERPEGSISTLTIQRTEQRDSAMYRCASSPQLADTQYFGPGTRLTVL.

The rearrangement uses TRBV4-1 and TRBJ1-5; D is unclear. Trimming removed 3 bases at V and 6 bases at J, with 9 bases between. Germline loops: CDR1 MGHRA, CDR2 YSYEKL. The CDR3 has 13 amino acids. The CDR3, as DNA: TGCGCCAGCAGCCAGGAGGGAGTTCAGCCCCAGCATTTT. This translates into CASSQEGVQPQHF.

The V call is TRBV4-1, the J call TRBJ1-1; no clear D gene. Germline V gives CDR1 MGHRA, CDR2 YSYEKL. This CDR3 has 16 amino acids. V lost 1 base and J lost 4, with 16 bases in between. CDR3 sequence: CASSQVGARLVTEAFF. The CDR3 region has the DNA TGCGCCAGCAGCCAAGTGGGAGCACGGTTGGTCACTGAAGCTTTCTTT.

The chain couples TRBV7-3 to TRBJ2-1; 9 bases fit TRBD1. Germline-derived CDR1 and CDR2 are SGHTA and FQGTGA. V shed 5 bases and J 1 base; nucleotides not matched to a gene: 12. This CDR3 spans 18 amino acids. CDR3 loop: CASSQITGGRGSYNEQFF. As DNA, the CDR3 is TGTGCCAGCAGCCAAATCACAGGGGGCAGAGGTTCCTACAATGAGCAGTTCTTC.

This rearrangement joins TRBV7-2 to TRBJ2-7; D may be TRBD1 (6 bases). V was cut by 6 bases and J by 3 bases, with 18 bases left in between. Germline CDR1 is SGHTA and CDR2 is FQGNSA. This CDR3 is 15 amino acids long. Here the CDR3 DNA reads TGTGCCAGCAGTCCAGGGGCTAGCCTTAACTACGAGCAGTACTTC. As protein: CASSPGASLNYEQYF.

This chain connects TRBV11-3 to TRBJ2-5, with D possibly being TRBD1 or TRBD2 (5 bases each). Trimming left V 1 base short and J 7 bases short, with 10 bases between. The CDR3 sequence is 13 residues long. Germline V CDR1 and CDR2: SGHNT, YENEEA. The DNA of the CDR3 is TGTGCCAGCAGCTTAGGGCAGGGAGTGACCCAGTACTTC. It translates to CASSLGQGVTQYF.

The chain carries TRBV7-8 and TRBJ2-7; D is possibly TRBD1 (6 bases). The CDR3 runs 17 residues. CDR1 is SGHVS, CDR2 FQNEAQ, per germline. The germline V and J ends were trimmed by 0 bases and 3 bases, with 18 bases remaining between them. The CDR3 DNA sequence: TGTGCCAGCAGCTTAGCAGACAGAACTTGGACAGACTACGAGCAGTACTTC. Translated: CASSLADRTWTDYEQYF.

The V and J genes are TRBV6-2 or TRBV6-3 and TRBJ1-5; TRBD1 matches 9 bases. Germline V lookup: CDR1 MNHEY, CDR2 SVGEGT. Losses at the gene ends were 4 bases for V and 2 bases for J; bases not matched to a gene: 6. This CDR3 comprises 16 residues. The chain's CDR3 is CASSSGQGKGNQPQHF. The CDR3 DNA reads TGTGCCAGCAGTTCCGGACAGGGGAAGGGCAATCAGCCCCAGCATTTT.

The J gene is TRBJ1-2, the V gene TRBV18, with 9 bases identical to TRBD1. Germline V gene data show CDR1 as KGHSH and CDR2 as LQKENI. V was clipped by 3 bases and J by 4 bases; unmatched bases: 9. This CDR3 spans 16 amino acids. CDR3 DNA: TGTGCCAGCTCACCTACACAGGGGGCGCGGGGCTATGGCTACACCTTC. It translates to CASSPTQGARGYGYTF.

This rearrangement joins TRBV10-3 to TRBJ1-4, with 12 positions matching TRBD1. From germline, CDR1 is ENHRY and CDR2 SYGVKD. With V trimmed by 6 bases and J by 8 bases, 7 bases remained unmatched. The CDR3 runs 15 residues. The CDR3 bases are TGTGCCATCAGAGACACCGGGACAGGGGGCGAAAAACTGTTTTTT. Translated: CAIRDTGTGGEKLFF.

CDR3 DNA sequence: TGTGCCACCAGGAGGACAGCCCGGGAGGCTAATGAAAAACTGTTTTTT. It encodes CATRRTAREANEKLFF. The V gene is TRBV15, the J gene TRBJ1-4, with D possibly matching TRBD1 (6 bases). Germline-derived CDR1 and CDR2 are LNHNV and YYDKDF (reference sequence). CDR3 length: 16 amino acids. Trimming removed 6 bases at V and 3 bases at J, with 17 bases between.